This T cell receptor beta chain was observed in a study of blood T cells in healthy people across ages. For the second PCR, which ran for 7 to 11 cycles, a sample-barcoded 5' primer and a J-beta primer mix were used. Via MiXCR, TCRdb re-called the 5' RACE reads, giving one row per CDR3 protein. The table lists 850,000 to 1,300,000 distinct CDR3 sequences, 35% to 55% of them singletons. Trimming removed 10 bases from V and 8 bases from J, with 14 bases in between. The CDR3 is 11 residues long. Germline CDR1 and CDR2: MDHEN and SYDVKM. Each sample yielded at least 5.5 micrograms of PBMC total RNA. Input material: blood. This TCR was sampled from a woman aged 55 to 70 in good health. J is TRBJ1-2 and V is TRBV28, with D perhaps TRBD1 (6 bases). CDR3 coding DNA: TGTGCCACCTCGGGGGCGCGGGGCTACACCTTC. As protein: CATSGARGYTF.